This T cell receptor (beta chain) derives from a study of breast tumors, draining lymph nodes, adjacent tissues. CDR1 MNHEY and CDR2 SVGAGI come from the germline V gene. Trimming left V 6 bases short and J 6 bases short, with 24 bases between. The CDR3 contains 17 residues. In its sample, this clonotype was seen many times. TCRdb passed the multiplex PCR reads through MiXCR, listing each CDR3 protein once. The sample includes 150,000 to 200,000 distinct CDR3 sequences, 25% to 40% of them seen just once. Samples came from axillary lymph nodes draining the breast cancer. This chain uses TRBV6-5 with TRBJ2-1; maybe TRBD2 (5 bases). Sequencing was performed on axillary lymph node tissue. The clonotype was recovered from a female donor with breast cancer. Some clones in this sample may be carry-over from other donors' samples. The DNA for the CDR3 is TGTGCCAGCAGCAACTACGGGGTACTCCCGGTTAGCAATGAGCAGTTCTTC. Its translation is CASSNYGVLPVSNEQFF.